This entry lists 18 T cell receptor beta chains sequenced from one sample in a study of human T cells and chemical hapten exposure. The time point was: patch test 2, 6 weeks after DPC sensitization. Documented treatment: therapeutic diphenylcyclopropenone sensitization with weekly scalp DPC. TCRdb re-called the RACE reads with MiXCR, one entry per CDR3 protein. Here the sample spans around 80,000 distinct CDR3 sequences, 6.6% being singletons. Sequenced material: whole blood, taken in connection with sensitization to the hapten diphenylcyclopropenone (DPC). These receptors all stem from a woman aged 25 to 39 with alopecia areata. Some clones in this sample may be carry-over from other donors' samples.

The V call is TRBV6-1, the J call TRBJ1-3, with D unresolved. V dropped 0 bases and J dropped 0 bases, with 6 bases sitting between them. This CDR3 is built from 15 residues. Germline loops: CDR1 MNHNS, CDR2 SASEGT. In nucleotides, the CDR3 is TGTGCCAGCAGTGAAGCCCACAGCTCTGGAAACACCATATATTTT. Amino acids: CASSEAHSSGNTIYF.

This clonotype was picked up a small number of times. The chain joins TRBV29-1 to TRBJ1-1; no definite D call. This CDR3 is 13 amino acids long. Trimming took off 8 bases at V and 0 bases at J, with 13 bases between the two ends. Germline-derived CDR1 and CDR2 are SQVTM and ANQGSEA. The CDR3 DNA reads TGCAGCACCAGTGCGGCGATGAACACTGAAGCTTTCTTT. Amino acids: CSTSAAMNTEAFF.

This clonotype was seen ten or more times. The chain couples TRBV3-1 to TRBJ1-1; TRBD1 agrees at 7 bases. The CDR3 runs 12 residues. With 4 bases clipped from V and 10 bases from J, the junction kept 6 bases outside the gene matches. Germline lookup yields CDR1 LGHDT and CDR2 YNNKEL (reference sequence). CDR3 coding DNA: TGTGCCAGCAGCCGTGACAGGGATATAGCTTTCTTT. Translated: CASSRDRDIAFF.

In this sample, this clonotype turned up many times. The V and J genes are TRBV7-2 and TRBJ2-3; 7 bases align to TRBD2. CDR1 SGHTA and CDR2 FQGNSA come from the germline V gene. J lost 3 bases, V lost 8 bases, and 17 bases had no gene match. The CDR3 loop spans 17 amino acids. The CDR3 nucleotides read TGTGCCAGCCAAAACCGATTACCGGGGGGAGTTACAGATACGCAGTATTTT. This translates into CASQNRLPGGVTDTQYF.

This clonotype was counted between two and nine times. The chain couples TRBV12-5 to TRBJ1-3; D is perhaps TRBD1 (5 bases). CDR3 size: 14 residues. Trimming removed 7 bases from V and 4 bases from J, with 14 bases in between. Germline CDR1 is LGHNT and CDR2 is FRNRAP. CDR3 region: CASADRRDGNTIYF. The DNA of the CDR3 is TGTGCTAGTGCCGACCGGAGGGACGGAAACACCATATATTTT.

This rearrangement joins TRBV5-6 to TRBJ2-7; D perhaps matches TRBD1 (5 bases). Germline V CDR1 and CDR2: SGHDT, YYEEEE. The CDR3 covers 13 residues. V was shortened by 4 bases and J by 7 bases, with 15 bases between the two germline ends. CDR3 amino acids: CASSNWVGEEQYF. CDR3 coding DNA: TGTGCCAGCAGCAACTGGGTAGGGGAAGAGCAGTACTTC.

This clonotype was detected ten times or more. The J gene is TRBJ2-7, the V gene TRBV6-6, with 10 positions matching TRBD2. The CDR3 loop spans 14 amino acids. Germline CDR1 MNHNY, CDR2 SVGAGI (reference sequence). With 0 bases clipped from V and 5 bases from J, the junction kept 1 base outside the gene matches. CDR3 DNA: TGTGCCAGCAGTTACTCTAGCGGGGGGAACGAGCAGTACTTC. Translation gives CASSYSSGGNEQYF.

This clonotype occurred many times. The chain recombines TRBV6-5 with TRBJ2-7; D might be TRBD2 (5 bases). The CDR3 totals 14 residues. Trimming left V 4 bases short and J 3 bases short, with 13 bases between. Germline CDR1 is MNHEY and CDR2 is SVGAGI. CDR3 in amino acids: CASSSVEGNYEQYF. The CDR3 bases are TGTGCCAGCAGTTCGGTCGAGGGAAACTACGAGCAGTACTTC.

V gene TRBV20-1 combines with J gene TRBJ2-1, with a possible D match to TRBD1 (5 bases). Germline values: CDR1 DFQATT, CDR2 SNEGSKA (reference sequence). The CDR3 covers 13 residues. V was pared by 1 base and J by 5 bases, with 9 bases between. CDR3: CSARGQTNNEQFF. The DNA for the CDR3 is TGCAGTGCTAGAGGACAGACAAACAATGAGCAGTTCTTC.

This clonotype was recorded at least ten times. The chain carries TRBV7-9 and TRBJ2-2, with a tentative D call TRBD1 (6 bases). Germline assignment: CDR1 SEHNR and CDR2 FQNEAQ (reference sequence). V gave up 6 bases and J gave up 7 bases, with 12 bases separating them. The CDR3 loop spans 13 amino acids. In DNA, the CDR3 is TGTGCCAGCAGTTCTGTGACAGGCGGGGAGCTGTTTTTT. It specifies CASSSVTGGELFF.

This clonotype came up many times. This chain connects TRBV6-4 to TRBJ2-3; no clear D gene. Germline CDR1 reads MRHNA; CDR2 reads SNTAGT. The CDR3 length is 14 residues. With 7 bases removed from V and 6 bases from J, the gap between germline ends came to 17 bases. CDR3 DNA: TGTGCCAGCAAATGGTACGCGGCGGCGGATACGCAGTATTTT. Translation: CASKWYAAADTQYF.

This clonotype was detected a few times. This chain links TRBV5-1 with TRBJ2-5, with TRBD1 as a possible D gene (5 bases). From germline, CDR1 is SGHRS and CDR2 YFSETQ. The CDR3 length is 15 residues. Between the trimmed V and J ends, which lost 2 bases and 4 bases, there was a span of 15 bases. The CDR3 spells CASSFGANFPETQYF. In DNA form, the CDR3 reads TGCGCCAGCAGCTTTGGGGCCAATTTCCCAGAGACCCAGTACTTC.

This clonotype appeared many times. This chain joins TRBV3-1 and TRBJ2-2; 8 bases align to TRBD2. V shed 3 bases and J 0 bases; nucleotides not matched to a gene: 3. The CDR3 runs to 16 residues. Germline values: CDR1 LGHDT, CDR2 YNNKEL (reference sequence). The DNA of the CDR3 is TGTGCCAGCAGCCACCTTAGCGGGGCGAACACCGGGGAGCTGTTTTTT. Translation gives CASSHLSGANTGELFF.

The chain recombines TRBV6-5 with TRBJ1-1; possible D gene TRBD1, 5 bases. Germline lookup yields CDR1 MNHEY and CDR2 SVGAGI. V shed 5 bases and J shed 1 base, with 5 bases lying between them. The CDR3 extends over 12 amino acids. CDR3 nucleotides: TGTGCCAGCAGTGGGGGGAACACTGAAGCTTTCTTT. Amino acids: CASSGGNTEAFF.

In this sample, this clonotype turned up many times. The chain joins TRBV3-1 to TRBJ1-1; TRBD1 matches 10 bases. This CDR3 has 14 residues. Germline loops: CDR1 LGHDT, CDR2 YNNKEL (reference sequence). With 1 base clipped from V and 6 bases from J, the junction kept 2 bases outside the gene matches. The CDR3 bases are TGTGCCAGCAGCCAAGCGGGACAGGGGTCTGAAGCTTTCTTT. Translating it yields CASSQAGQGSEAFF. The full variable domain, in which reference TRBV3-1 and TRBJ1-1 provide the parts outside the CDR3, is DTAVSQTPKYLVTQMGNDKSIKCEQNLGHDTMYWYKQDSKKFLKIMFSYNNKELIINETVPNRFSPKSPDKAHLNLHINSLELGDSAVYFCASSQAGQGSEAFFGQGTRLTVV.

The table lists this clonotype with many counts. The genes are TRBV5-1 and TRBJ1-2; 7 bases match TRBD1. The trim removed 6 bases at V and 3 bases at J, leaving 5 bases unmatched. Germline V gene data show CDR1 as SGHRS and CDR2 as YFSETQ. The CDR3 covers 13 residues. The CDR3 coding sequence is TGCGCCAGCACAGAGCAGGGGGACTATGGCTACACCTTC. This encodes CASTEQGDYGYTF.

The table lists this clonotype with many counts. CDR3 residues: CASSLGGRVADEAFF. In nucleotides, the CDR3 is TGTGCCAGCAGTTTAGGGGGGAGGGTGGCAGATGAAGCTTTCTTT. J is TRBJ1-1 and V is TRBV12-3 or TRBV12-4, with TRBD1 as a possible D gene (5 bases). This CDR3 contains 15 residues. V was cut by 1 base and J by 7 bases, with 16 bases left in between.

This chain uses TRBV5-1 with TRBJ2-3; 11 positions agree with TRBD2. This CDR3 is 16 amino acids long. V trimming: 3 bases; J trimming: 6 bases; junction bases outside the gene matches: 9. Per germline, CDR1 SGHRS and CDR2 YFSETQ. The CDR3 protein is CASSSIAGGPADTQYF. The CDR3 nucleotides read TGCGCCAGCAGCTCAATAGCGGGGGGGCCCGCGGATACGCAGTATTTT.